Listed below are T cell receptor beta chains from one sample, sequenced in a study of cytomegalovirus exposure and HLA in healthy donors. The method was immunoSEQ multiplex PCR; TCRdb's version includes in-frame clones alone and lacks a portion of them. Of 150,000 to 200,000 clones in the sample, 55% to 65% were seen once. Material for sequencing was PBMCs. Source of these receptors: a man between 40 and 49 years old in good health and CMV-seronegative. The CDR3 runs from the conserved cysteine through the conserved F or W. The D gene is left open where the match is weak. Size is stated for part of the rows, as once, few or many counts, or as a class when the clone is expanded.

cdr3_nt: TGTGCCAGCAGTTCCCCCGGGGGAGGCACTGAAGCTTTCTTT
cdr3_aa: CASSSPGGGTEAFF
v_call: TRBV6-5
clone_size: .
d_call: .
j_call: TRBJ1-1

cdr3_nt: TGTGCCAGCAGCTCCTCCGGACTTGGGAACACTGAAGCTTTCTTT
cdr3_aa: CASSSSGLGNTEAFF
v_call: TRBV7-9
clone_size: .
d_call: .
j_call: TRBJ1-1

cdr3_nt: TGTGCCAGCAGCTTACTCGGACTAGCGGGAAGGACAGATACGCAGTATTTT
cdr3_aa: CASSLLGLAGRTDTQYF
v_call: TRBV7-3
clone_size: .
d_call: TRBD2
j_call: TRBJ2-3

cdr3_nt: TGTGCCAGCAGTTACTCGCAGGGGGCGGCGGGAAACACCATATATTTT
cdr3_aa: CASSYSQGAAGNTIYF
v_call: TRBV6-5
clone_size: .
d_call: TRBD1
j_call: TRBJ1-3

cdr3_nt: TGTGCCAGCAGCTTACGGGAAGGGGGCGGCGGCTACACCTTC
cdr3_aa: CASSLREGGGGYTF
v_call: TRBV7-6
clone_size: .
d_call: TRBD1
j_call: TRBJ1-2

cdr3_nt: TGCGCCAGCAGCTTGGACAGGGCGAATGGCTACACCTTC
cdr3_aa: CASSLDRANGYTF
v_call: TRBV5-1
clone_size: .
d_call: .
j_call: TRBJ1-2

cdr3_nt: TGTGCCAGCAGCTTAAACACCCTCGGGAACTATGGCTACACCTTC
cdr3_aa: CASSLNTLGNYGYTF
v_call: TRBV7-2
clone_size: .
d_call: .
j_call: TRBJ1-2

cdr3_nt: TGTGCCAGTAGAGGACAGGGAGGGATCTACAATGAGCAGTTCTTC
cdr3_aa: CASRGQGGIYNEQFF
v_call: TRBV19
clone_size: .
d_call: .
j_call: TRBJ2-1

cdr3_nt: TGCGCCAGCAGCCCCGCGGGGGGCTCTTTGGAGCAGTACTTC
cdr3_aa: CASSPAGGSLEQYF
v_call: TRBV5-1
clone_size: .
d_call: TRBD2
j_call: TRBJ2-5

cdr3_nt: TGTGCCAGCAGTGTCCGGGCCAGGGTTGGGGCTAGCGGGCCCTACAATGAGCAGTTCTTC
cdr3_aa: CASSVRARVGASGPYNEQFF
v_call: TRBV27
clone_size: .
d_call: TRBD2
j_call: TRBJ2-1

cdr3_nt: TGTGCCAGCAGTGGAAGGACAGTCCCGTACTTC
cdr3_aa: CASSGRTVPYF
v_call: TRBV2
clone_size: .
d_call: .
j_call: TRBJ2-5

cdr3_nt: TGTGCCAGCTCACCACGCAGGGACAATGAGCAGTTCTTC
cdr3_aa: CASSPRRDNEQFF
v_call: TRBV18
clone_size: few
d_call: .
j_call: TRBJ2-1

cdr3_nt: TGTGCCAGCAGCGCTAGCGGGAGGGCGGGTAACATTCAGTACTTC
cdr3_aa: CASSASGRAGNIQYF
v_call: TRBV6-1
clone_size: .
d_call: TRBD2
j_call: TRBJ2-4

cdr3_nt: TGTGCCAGCAGTTACCCGGGACTAGCGGGAGGCAGTGAGCAGTTCTTC
cdr3_aa: CASSYPGLAGGSEQFF
v_call: TRBV6-6
clone_size: .
d_call: TRBD2
j_call: TRBJ2-1

cdr3_nt: TGCAGCGCCGAAGGCAGGGAGGGACCCCCCGGGGAGCTGTTTTTT
cdr3_aa: CSAEGREGPPGELFF
v_call: TRBV29-1
clone_size: few
d_call: TRBD2
j_call: TRBJ2-2